This T cell receptor (beta chain) came from a study of cytomegalovirus exposure and HLA in healthy donors. This CDR3 contains 13 residues. Germline lookup yields CDR1 MNHEY and CDR2 SVGAGI. Trimming took off 7 bases at V and 5 bases at J, with 13 bases between the two ends. This PCR relied on a set of 60 Vbeta primers and 13 Jbeta primers. Methods used by the authors: In a later analysis, of approximately 81 million unique beta chains, about 12 million appeared in at least two donors. The data were produced by immunoSEQ multiplex PCR, yet TCRdb's version contains in-frame clones alone and is incomplete. That table furnishes V, J and clone size, whereas the DNA furnished D and trimming. This sample has over 100,000 clones; less than 90% occur once, and the top ten carry over 1.5%.

The sequence derives from a man aged 40-49 years in good health and CMV-seronegative. The chain uses TRBV6-5 and TRBJ2-3; a weak D match, TRBD1 (6 bases). Sequencing was done on a sample of PBMCs. The CDR3 coding sequence is TGTGCCAGCATCCAGACAGGAGGAGATACGCAGTATTTT. It translates to CASIQTGGDTQYF.